This passage covers 30 T cell receptor beta chains from one sample sequenced in a study of OX40 agonist ivuxolimab in advanced cancers. This table comes from immunoSEQ multiplex PCR, and its TCRdb copy is limited to in-frame clones, with some not included. The repertoire holds about 72,000 clones, with 89% as singletons. Sample: CD4+ or CD8+ T cells sorted from blood, taken in a trial of the OX40 agonist ivuxolimab. The source of these receptors is an adult with an advanced solid tumor such as melanoma, head and neck, liver or kidney cancer.

This clone occurred once. The chain recombines TRBV10-3 with TRBJ2-3, with D tentatively TRBD2 (5 bases). V shed 5 bases and J shed 4 bases, with 19 bases lying between them. In germline, CDR1 is ENHRY, CDR2 SYGVKD. This CDR3 has 16 amino acids. The CDR3 region is CAISPQTAGWPDTQYF. CDR3 in DNA: TGTGCCATCAGTCCCCAGACGGCGGGTTGGCCAGATACGCAGTATTTT.

V gene TRBV18 combines with J gene TRBJ2-2; 7 bases match TRBD1. The CDR3 spans 15 residues. Trimming removed 5 bases from V and 6 bases from J; junction bases left unmatched: 9. CDR1 is KGHSH and CDR2 is LQKENI in the germline V gene. CDR3 residues: CASSFYRDSAGELFF. As DNA, the CDR3 is TGTGCCAGCTCATTCTACCGGGACAGCGCCGGGGAGCTGTTTTTT.

The J gene is TRBJ2-1, the V gene TRBV18, with D possibly TRBD2 on 5 matching bases. The V end lost 3 bases, the J end lost 0 bases, and 12 bases lay between the germline ends. From germline, CDR1 is KGHSH and CDR2 LQKENI. The CDR3 sequence is 16 residues long. This CDR3 reads CASSPAGVSSYNEQFF. The CDR3 region has the DNA TGTGCCAGCTCACCGGCGGGCGTTAGCTCCTACAATGAGCAGTTCTTC.

This clone was seen a single time. This rearrangement joins TRBV7-6 to TRBJ2-3; D gene ambiguous. The germline gives CDR1 SGHVS, CDR2 FNYEAQ. Trimming shortened V by 3 bases and J by 3 bases, and 13 bases separated the two germline ends. The CDR3 sequence is 15 residues long. The CDR3 region is CASSLGLLGTDTQYF. Written as DNA, the CDR3 is TGTGCCAGCAGCTTGGGTCTCCTAGGTACAGATACGCAGTATTTT. Filled out from reference TRBV7-6 and TRBJ2-3, the complete variable domain reads GAGVSQSPRYKVTKRGQDVALRCDPISGHVSLYWYRQALGQGPEFLTYFNYEAQQDKSGLPNDRFSAERPEGSISTLTIQRTEQRDSAMYRCASSLGLLGTDTQYFGPGTRLTVL.

The chain recombines TRBV7-9 with TRBJ1-1; no firm D call. Germline values: CDR1 SEHNR, CDR2 FQNEAQ (reference sequence). CDR3 length equals 13 residues. Trimming removed 3 bases at V and 1 base at J, with 6 bases between. CDR3 protein: CASSFDQNTEAFF. The DNA of the CDR3 is TGTGCCAGCAGCTTCGACCAGAACACTGAAGCTTTCTTT.

This clone appeared a single time. The chain recombines TRBV6-1 with TRBJ2-2; tentative D call: TRBD2 (6 bases). Germline V gene data show CDR1 as MNHNS and CDR2 as SASEGT. V was cut by 1 base and J by 6 bases, with 18 bases left in between. The CDR3 totals 17 residues. The CDR3 region is CASSEGRAWGSAGELFF. As DNA, the CDR3 is TGTGCCAGCAGTGAAGGGAGGGCTTGGGGATCGGCCGGGGAGCTGTTTTTT.

Only one count was recorded for this clone. The CDR3 sequence: CASSTNSGTSEQYF. Here the CDR3 DNA reads TGTGCCAGTAGTACCAATAGTGGAACGAGCGAGCAGTACTTC. The gene calls are TRBV19 and TRBJ2-7; the D is unclear. CDR1 and CDR2 from the germline V gene are LNHDA and SQIVND (reference sequence). The CDR3 consists of 14 residues. Between the trimmed V and J ends, which lost 4 bases and 6 bases, there was a span of 16 bases.

The chain is built from TRBV6-6 and TRBJ1-6; 9 bases align to TRBD1. The CDR3 length is 16 residues. Germline V lookup: CDR1 MNHNY, CDR2 SVGAGI (reference sequence). V lost 7 bases, J lost 4 bases, and 8 bases stayed unmatched. The CDR3 spells CASNLQGADYNSPLHF. CDR3 bases: TGTGCCAGCAACCTACAGGGGGCAGATTATAATTCACCCCTCCACTTT.

This chain joins TRBV19 and TRBJ1-5; D is undetermined. Between the trimmed V and J ends, which lost 1 base and 7 bases, there was a span of 11 bases. This CDR3 region has 14 residues. Germline CDR1 and CDR2: LNHDA and SQIVND (reference sequence). The CDR3 bases are TGTGCCAGTAGTATAGGGGGATTCGGGCAGCCCCAGCATTTT. Protein product: CASSIGGFGQPQHF.

V usage is TRBV5-1 and J usage is TRBJ2-1; D remains ambiguous. Germline V lookup: CDR1 SGHRS, CDR2 YFSETQ. This CDR3 comprises 14 residues. Trimming stripped 0 bases from V and 6 bases from J, with 10 bases between. CDR3 nucleotide sequence: TGCGCCAGCAGCTTGGCACAACCATCCAATGAGCAGTTCTTC. Its translation is CASSLAQPSNEQFF.

The chain recombines TRBV20-1 with TRBJ1-2; D is ambiguous. Trimming removed 4 bases at V and 4 bases at J, with 7 bases between. The CDR3 totals 11 residues. The germline CDR1 and CDR2 sequences are DFQATT and SNEGSKA (reference sequence). The CDR3 nucleotides read TGCAGTGCTACGAACTTCTATGGCTACACCTTC. Amino acid sequence: CSATNFYGYTF.

The rearrangement links TRBV15 to TRBJ1-2; D remains unclear. This CDR3 is built from 14 residues. The germline V and J ends were trimmed by 3 bases and 4 bases, with 12 bases remaining between them. Germline loops: CDR1 LNHNV, CDR2 YYDKDF (reference sequence). This CDR3 is CATSRAAGLYGYTF. CDR3 in DNA: TGTGCCACCAGCAGGGCAGCAGGCCTCTATGGCTACACCTTC.

The chain links TRBV2 to TRBJ2-7, with a weak D call TRBD2 (6 bases). This CDR3 contains 17 residues. Between the trimmed V and J ends, which lost 8 bases and 3 bases, there was a span of 26 bases. Per the germline V gene, CDR1 is SNHLY and CDR2 is FYNNEI. In DNA, the CDR3 is TGTGCCAGCTCTGGGGGGAGGCGGTACCGGAGGGTCTACGAGCAGTACTTC. Translated, it gives CASSGGRRYRRVYEQYF.

This clone was recorded a few times. The chain uses TRBV5-1 and TRBJ2-5; D might be TRBD1 (6 bases). CDR3 length equals 13 residues. Germline loops: CDR1 SGHRS, CDR2 YFSETQ. V was cut by 0 bases and J by 3 bases, with 6 bases left in between. CDR3 in amino acids: CASSLDREETQYF. For the CDR3, the DNA is TGCGCCAGCAGCTTGGACAGGGAAGAGACCCAGTACTTC.

The V and J genes are TRBV2 and TRBJ1-1; D gene unclear. Germline assignment: CDR1 SNHLY and CDR2 FYNNEI. This CDR3 has 14 residues. Trimming removed 5 bases from V and 1 base from J, with 11 bases in between. CDR3 bases: TGTGCCAGCAGTATGACGGACTCGAACACTGAAGCTTTCTTT. Its protein is CASSMTDSNTEAFF. The full variable domain, with the rest looked up from reference TRBV2 and TRBJ1-1, is EPEVTQTPSHQVTQMGQEVILRCVPISNHLYFYWYRQILGQKVEFLVSFYNNEISEKSEIFDDQFSVERPDGSNFTLKIRSTKLEDSAMYFCASSMTDSNTEAFFGQGTRLTVV.

CDR3 DNA sequence: TGTGCCAGCAGCTCCCAGGGTAATGAAAAACTGTTTTTT. It is translated as CASSSQGNEKLFF. The chain is built from TRBV7-9 and TRBJ1-4; TRBD1 is a possible D gene (5 bases). The CDR3 length is 13 residues. Germline V CDR1 and CDR2: SEHNR, FQNEAQ (reference sequence). The ends were cut back, 4 bases at V and 4 bases at J, with 7 bases in the middle.

The chain uses TRBV7-2 and TRBJ1-2; 8 bases map to TRBD1. With V trimmed by 5 bases and J by 8 bases, 16 bases remained unmatched. CDR1 is SGHTA and CDR2 is FQGNSA in the germline V gene. This CDR3 region has 16 residues. DNA of the CDR3: TGTGCCAGCAGCCCCGCCAGGGGGCGAAGGATCCAGGGCTACACCTTC. This codes for CASSPARGRRIQGYTF.

The chain has TRBV2 and TRBJ1-5; a possible D gene is TRBD1 (5 bases). V lost 0 bases and J lost 5, with 11 bases in between. Germline V gene lookup returns CDR1 SNHLY and CDR2 FYNNEI. The CDR3 has 15 amino acids. CDR3 loop: CASSEARGAYQPQHF. The CDR3 DNA follows: TGTGCCAGCAGTGAAGCGCGAGGGGCTTATCAGCCCCAGCATTTT.

The gene calls are TRBV2 and TRBJ2-7; TRBD1 might be the D (6 bases). This CDR3 is 18 amino acids long. V dropped 3 bases and J dropped 4 bases, with 25 bases sitting between them. Per germline, CDR1 SNHLY and CDR2 FYNNEI. The chain's CDR3 is CASSEGASRVIWGYEQYF. The CDR3 DNA sequence: TGTGCCAGCAGTGAGGGGGCTAGCCGTGTTATATGGGGGTACGAGCAGTACTTC.

The chain combines TRBV27 with TRBJ2-3, with TRBD1 matching 10 bases. The CDR3 runs 15 residues. Germline CDR1 MNHEY, CDR2 SMNVEV (reference sequence). The junction had 6 bases not matched to a gene; V was cut back by 8 bases and J by 1 base. The CDR3 coding sequence is TGTGCCAGCTGTCCCGGGACAGGGGGCACAGATACGCAGTATTTT. Protein sequence: CASCPGTGGTDTQYF.

The gene calls are TRBV6-6 and TRBJ1-1; D call uncertain. CDR1 is MNHNY and CDR2 is SVGAGI in the germline V gene (reference sequence). V lost 1 base and J lost 1, with 4 bases in between. CDR3 length: 13 amino acids. For the CDR3, the DNA is TGTGCCAGCAGTTACTTGAGGAACACTGAAGCTTTCTTT. Protein: CASSYLRNTEAFF.

CDR3 in DNA: TGTGCCAGCAGTTTGCGGGAGGGAGAGACCCAGTACTTC. It encodes CASSLREGETQYF. This rearrangement joins TRBV27 to TRBJ2-5, with 9 bases matching TRBD2. Germline-derived CDR1 and CDR2 are MNHEY and SMNVEV (reference sequence). J lost 4 bases, V lost 3 bases, and 0 bases had no gene match. There are 13 residues in the CDR3.

The chain combines TRBV10-1 with TRBJ2-3; D remains unclear. Trimming pared 5 bases from V and 6 bases from J, leaving 6 bases between. CDR3 length: 11 amino acids. CDR1 and CDR2 from the germline V gene are WNHNN and SYGVQD (reference sequence). The CDR3 protein is CASSLGDTQYF. CDR3 nucleotide sequence: TGCGCCAGCAGTCTTGGGGATACGCAGTATTTT.

This chain uses TRBV5-1 with TRBJ2-2; the match to TRBD2 covers 13 bases. CDR3 length: 17 residues. Trimming took 4 bases from V and 1 from J; bases not matched to a gene: 4. Per the germline V gene, CDR1 is SGHRS and CDR2 is YFSETQ. The CDR3 nucleotides are TGCGCCAGCAGCCCCCGGACTAGCGGGGGGAACACCGGGGAGCTGTTTTTT. This gives the protein CASSPRTSGGNTGELFF.

The chain combines TRBV7-7 with TRBJ1-1, with 7 bases that match TRBD1. The CDR3 consists of 15 residues. The germline V gene has CDR1 SSHAT and CDR2 FNYEAQ (reference sequence). CDR3 sequence reads: CAIPPPQGRNTEAFF. The CDR3 nucleotides read TGTGCTATCCCGCCCCCACAGGGGAGGAACACTGAAGCTTTCTTT.

The chain links TRBV6-5 to TRBJ2-1; D perhaps matches TRBD2 (6 bases). CDR1 is MNHEY, CDR2 SVGAGI, per germline. This CDR3 has 13 amino acids. V lost 3 bases to trimming and J lost 9 bases, with 12 bases between them. The CDR3 nucleotides are TGTGCCAGCAGTTATGGAGGGTTAGGTGAGCAGTTCTTC. Its translation: CASSYGGLGEQFF.

This clone was detected once. V and J are TRBV19 and TRBJ2-1; maybe TRBD1 (5 bases). In germline, CDR1 is LNHDA, CDR2 SQIVND (reference sequence). This CDR3 comprises 13 residues. Between the trimmed V and J ends, which lost 8 bases and 0 bases, there was a span of 8 bases. The CDR3 region has the DNA TGTGCCAGTGGACAAACCTCCTACAATGAGCAGTTCTTC. Its translation is CASGQTSYNEQFF.

The CDR3 DNA follows: TGTGCCAGCAGTTTAAGGCCGGGACTAGCGGGGGATCGGAACACAGATACGCAGTATTTT. As protein: CASSLRPGLAGDRNTDTQYF. The J gene is TRBJ2-3, the V gene TRBV27, with TRBD2 identical over 14 bases. From germline, CDR1 is MNHEY and CDR2 SMNVEV (reference sequence). The CDR3 is made up of 20 amino acids. The J segment lost 2 bases and the V segment lost 2 bases, leaving 12 bases of the junction unmatched.

CDR3 sequence reads: CASSHSGLYNYGYTF. CDR3 sequence (DNA): TGTGCCAGCAGCCATTCGGGACTCTATAACTATGGCTACACCTTC. J is TRBJ1-2 and V is TRBV14, with D perhaps TRBD1 (5 bases). The V and J ends lost 3 bases and 1 base respectively, with 12 bases between them. The germline gives CDR1 SGHDN, CDR2 FVKESK. CDR3 length: 15 amino acids.

This clone appeared a few times. The J gene is TRBJ1-2, the V gene TRBV18; D unclear. Germline V gene sequence: CDR1 KGHSH, CDR2 LQKENI. This CDR3 has 15 amino acids. V lost 0 bases to trimming and J lost 5 bases, with 13 bases between them. CDR3 protein: CASSPPSSWGYGYTF. The CDR3 DNA reads TGTGCCAGCTCACCACCGAGTTCGTGGGGATATGGCTACACCTTC. Supplemented by reference TRBV18 and TRBJ1-2, the full variable domain reads NAGVMQNPRHLVRRRGQEARLRCSPMKGHSHVYWYRQLPEEGLKFMVYLQKENIIDESGMPKERFSAEFPKEGPSILRIQQVVRGDSAAYFCASSPPSSWGYGYTFGSGTRLTVV.